Shown below are 2 T cell receptor beta chains from a single sample sequenced in a study of T cells in localized non-small cell lung cancer. Method: immunoSEQ multiplex PCR; TCRdb's copy keeps in-frame clones and lacks some. The top ten hold 20% to 25% of the sample, which has just over 70,000 clones, roughly nine tenths seen once. The sample consisted of peripheral blood, taken before any cancer treatment. These TCRs come from a male donor at least 60 years old with stage III squamous cell lung carcinoma.

The J gene is TRBJ2-5, the V gene TRBV11-2; TRBD1 is a possible D gene (5 bases). V lost 3 bases and J lost 4, with 15 bases in between. This CDR3 is built from 15 residues. The germline V gene has CDR1 SGHAT and CDR2 FQNNGV. The CDR3 nucleotides are TGTGCCAGCAGCTTGCAGGGTCACGCGGTAGAGACCCAGTACTTC. Protein: CASSLQGHAVETQYF. The complete variable domain, with remaining parts taken from reference TRBV11-2 and TRBJ2-5, reads EAGVAQSPRYKIIEKRQSVAFWCNPISGHATLYWYQQILGQGPKLLIQFQNNGVVDDSQLPKDRFSAERLKGVDSTLKIQPAKLEDSAVYLCASSLQGHAVETQYFGPGTRLLVL.

V and J are TRBV5-1 and TRBJ1-1; TRBD1 matches 11 bases. Germline V gives CDR1 SGHRS, CDR2 YFSETQ. The CDR3 runs 15 residues. After removal of 4 bases from V and 6 bases from J, the junction contained 8 bases not matched to a gene. CDR3 nucleotide sequence: TGCGCCAGCAGCCCCCTGGGACAGGGGGGGGCTGAAGCTTTCTTT. Its protein product is CASSPLGQGGAEAFF.